A single sample is the source of the 5 T cell receptor beta chains below, sequenced in a study of vaccination effects on CD4 cells after COVID-19. Peptide-pool stimulation followed by sequencing identified expanded antigen-specific CD4+ clonotypes in the ViraFEST assay. Upon completion of 10 to 11 days in culture, CD4+ T cells were isolated. All participants had two doses of either the BNT162b2 or mRNA-1273 vaccine. The table came from immunoSEQ multiplex PCR; TCRdb's copy has only in-frame clones and leaves some out. The table records some 25,000 clones, more than 60% of them present only once. Their antigen targets remain unknown. The sample here was CD4+ T cells from PBMCs cultured with SARS-CoV-2 spike peptides, taken after COVID-19 vaccination. All receptors come from a human donor who received a COVID-19 vaccine.

There are a few counts of this clone. V usage is TRBV2 and J usage is TRBJ1-5; D remains unclear. The germline V gene encodes CDR1 SNHLY and CDR2 FYNNEI. V shed 4 bases and J shed 6 bases, with 7 bases lying between them. This CDR3 has 12 residues. The CDR3 sequence: CASSVEAQPQHF. CDR3 nucleotides: TGTGCCAGCAGTGTTGAGGCTCAGCCCCAGCATTTT.

This chain uses TRBV7-9 with TRBJ2-3; D is perhaps TRBD1 (7 bases). CDR1 and CDR2 (germline): SEHNR, FQNEAQ (reference sequence). The V gene lost 4 bases and the J gene lost 4 bases, with 12 bases spanning the gap. The CDR3 has 14 amino acids. The CDR3 reads CASSSRGVADTQYF. As DNA, the CDR3 is TGTGCCAGCAGCTCCAGGGGGGTGGCAGATACGCAGTATTTT.

The chain carries TRBV7-9 and TRBJ2-6, with D possibly TRBD1 on 6 matching bases. The CDR3 length is 16 residues. V shed 1 base and J shed 0 bases, with 7 bases lying between them. Germline CDR1 reads SEHNR; CDR2 reads FQNEAQ (reference sequence). CDR3 sequence: CASSLGGGSGANVLTF. CDR3 nucleotide sequence: TGTGCCAGCAGCTTAGGAGGGGGCTCTGGGGCCAACGTCCTGACTTTC.

V is TRBV12-3 or TRBV12-4 and J is TRBJ2-7; tentatively, D is TRBD1 or TRBD2 (5 bases each). V lost 3 bases, J lost 6 bases, and 12 bases lay in between. The CDR3 loop spans 13 amino acids. The CDR3 DNA is TGTGCCAGCAGTTTTAAGGGACGAGTCGAGCAGTACTTC. Protein: CASSFKGRVEQYF.

V usage is TRBV19 and J usage is TRBJ2-7, with a weak D call TRBD1 (8 bases). The CDR3 is made up of 16 amino acids. Trimming took off 6 bases at V and 6 bases at J, with 24 bases between the two ends. Germline V gene data show CDR1 as LNHDA and CDR2 as SQIVND (reference sequence). CDR3 sequence (DNA): TGTGCCAGTAGCCTGAGCCACAGGGGGAGGGGGGGCGAGCAGTACTTC. This encodes CASSLSHRGRGGEQYF.